There are a few counts of the clone carrying this T cell receptor (beta chain). The target antigen is unknown. With 3 bases removed from V and 3 bases from J, the gap between germline ends came to 8 bases. This CDR3 comprises 13 residues. Germline V lookup: CDR1 KGHDR, CDR2 SFDVKD. The data are from a study of response to subunit inactivated influenza vaccine. Study outcomes and limitations: The authors put forward the suggestion that each seasonal influenza vaccination may bring in only a limited number of new T cells.

TCRdb fed the RT-PCR reads into MiXCR, producing one record per CDR3 protein. This table has around 480,000 distinct CDR3 sequences, about 15% appearing once. The rearrangement links TRBV24-1 to TRBJ2-7; D is undetermined. Here the sequenced sample was CD4+ T cells sorted from PBMCs, taken 23 to 25 months after vaccination. This clonotype was obtained from a man in his fifties or sixties who received an inactivated influenza vaccine. Here the CDR3 reads CATSDPPGYEQYF. The CDR3 DNA reads as TGTGCCACCAGTGATCCCCCGGGCTACGAGCAGTACTTC.